Each of the 23 T cell receptor beta chains below was sequenced from the same sample in a study of T cell changes during pregnancy in multiple sclerosis (dated by TCRdb to the late 2010s). Library preparation employed the immunoSEQ multiplex PCR assay. Entries here come from immuneACCESS through TCRdb and include only in-frame sequences with V and J called. Some clones fail to appear in such tables; in the studies checked, an unresolved V gene covers under half of the shortfall, and the cause of the remainder is unknown. This sample gives tens of thousands of clones in total; nearly 90% of them show up just once. 0.45% to 0.6% of the sample is in the top ten clones. Sequencing used CD4+ T cells from peripheral blood mononuclear cells, obtained in the first trimester of pregnancy. These receptors originate from a female donor with multiple sclerosis, enrolled in a pregnancy study.

The chain joins TRBV6-1 to TRBJ1-2; D is possibly TRBD1 (6 bases). Trimming removed 8 bases from V and 10 bases from J, with 23 bases in between. Germline V gene sequence: CDR1 MNHNS, CDR2 SASEGT. The CDR3 totals 14 residues. CDR3 in DNA: TGTGCCAGCGGAGATCTACAGGGATCACGGTTCTACACCTTC. Translated, it gives CASGDLQGSRFYTF.

The chain recombines TRBV7-8 with TRBJ1-2; TRBD1 matches 9 bases. The germline gives CDR1 SGHVS, CDR2 FQNEAQ. V dropped 2 bases and J dropped 3; count of bases not matched to a gene: 4. This CDR3 comprises 15 residues. CDR3 sequence reads: CASSLLGQGYYGYTF. CDR3 DNA sequence: TGTGCCAGCAGCTTATTAGGACAGGGGTACTATGGCTACACCTTC. The full variable domain, rest sourced from reference TRBV7-8 and TRBJ1-2, is GAGVSQSPRYKVAKRGQDVALRCDPISGHVSLFWYQQALGQGPEFLTYFQNEAQLDKSGLPSDRFFAERPEGSVSTLKIQRTQQEDSAVYLCASSLLGQGYYGYTFGSGTRLTVV.

The CDR3 spells CASRLIGQGRWGYTF. In DNA form, the CDR3 reads TGTGCCAGCAGGCTAATCGGACAGGGCCGTTGGGGCTACACCTTC. This rearrangement joins TRBV2 to TRBJ1-2; TRBD1 matches 8 bases. The V segment lost 6 bases and the J segment 8 bases; nucleotides outside the gene matches: 14. Germline V CDR1 and CDR2: SNHLY, FYNNEI. The CDR3 is 15 residues long.

The V gene is TRBV5-8, the J gene TRBJ1-5; 10 bases line up with TRBD1. This CDR3 has 16 amino acids. Per the germline V gene, CDR1 is SGHTS and CDR2 is YDEGEE. J lost 7 bases, V lost 4 bases, and 11 bases had no gene match. The CDR3 protein is CASSRQGAGVYQPQHF. Here the CDR3 DNA reads TGTGCCAGCAGCCGACAGGGGGCTGGGGTGTACCAGCCCCAGCATTTT. Complete variable domain (other parts from reference TRBV5-8 and TRBJ1-5): EAGVTQSPTHLIKTRGQQATLRCSPISGHTSVYWYQQALGLGLQFLLWYDEGEERNRGNFPPRFSGRQFPNYSSELNVNALELEDSALYLCASSRQGAGVYQPQHFGDGTRLSIL.

J is TRBJ1-3 and V is TRBV4-1, with TRBD1 matching 8 bases. V shed 0 bases and J 4 bases; nucleotides not matched to a gene: 2. Per germline, CDR1 MGHRA and CDR2 YSYEKL. This CDR3 is built from 15 residues. CDR3 coding DNA: TGCGCCAGCAGCCAAGACAGGGGGCACGGAAACACCATATATTTT. Amino acids: CASSQDRGHGNTIYF.

This CDR3 reads CASSPGQGARTEAFF. CDR3 DNA: TGTGCCAGCTCCCCGGGACAGGGGGCGAGGACTGAAGCTTTCTTT. This chain joins TRBV18 and TRBJ1-1, with 12 bases that match TRBD1. The V gene's germline CDR1 is KGHSH and CDR2 LQKENI. The length of the CDR3 is 15 residues. V trimming: 6 bases; J trimming: 5 bases; junction bases outside the gene matches: 7.

The chain combines TRBV18 with TRBJ2-7; maybe TRBD2 (6 bases). Germline CDR1 KGHSH, CDR2 LQKENI. The germline V and J ends were trimmed by 2 bases and 3 bases, with 11 bases remaining between them. CDR3 length equals 14 residues. This CDR3 is CASSPGLQIYEQYF. In DNA, the CDR3 is TGTGCCAGCTCACCAGGACTACAAATCTACGAGCAGTACTTC.

The genes are TRBV19 and TRBJ1-3, with no clear D. This CDR3 is built from 13 residues. V was pared by 5 bases and J by 8 bases, with 13 bases between. From germline, CDR1 is LNHDA and CDR2 SQIVND (reference sequence). The CDR3 region is CASSDRIRDTIYF. CDR3 sequence (DNA): TGTGCCAGTAGTGACCGGATTCGGGACACCATATATTTT.

The V and J genes are TRBV9 and TRBJ2-1; TRBD2 might be the D (5 bases). Trimming removed 4 bases at V and 5 bases at J, with 13 bases between. Germline V CDR1 and CDR2: SGDLS, YYNGEE. The CDR3 length is 14 residues. The CDR3 DNA sequence: TGTGCCAGCAGCCAGTCCCACGGGAACAATGAGCAGTTCTTC. It translates to CASSQSHGNNEQFF.

Only a few counts were recorded for this clone. DNA for the CDR3: TGTGCCAGCAGCCAGGTGGCACAGACGGCGAACACTGAAGCTTTCTTT. This codes for CASSQVAQTANTEAFF. V and J are TRBV4-2 and TRBJ1-1; D unresolved. With 3 bases removed from V and 1 base from J, the gap between germline ends came to 15 bases. The germline V gene has CDR1 LGHNA and CDR2 YNFKEQ. The CDR3 loop spans 16 amino acids.

The chain carries TRBV5-1 and TRBJ2-2; perhaps TRBD2 as D (5 bases). Trimming cost V 1 base and J 5 bases, with 12 bases left between them. This CDR3 contains 15 residues. From germline, CDR1 is SGHRS and CDR2 YFSETQ. CDR3: CASSLSGSRTGELFF. CDR3 in DNA: TGCGCCAGCAGCTTGAGTGGGAGTCGGACCGGGGAGCTGTTTTTT.

V usage is TRBV30 and J usage is TRBJ2-7, with 7 bases that match TRBD1. The CDR3 is made up of 14 amino acids. The germline V gene has CDR1 GTSNPN and CDR2 SVGIG (reference sequence). The trim removed 4 bases at V and 6 bases at J, leaving 12 bases unmatched. CDR3 nucleotide sequence: TGTGCCTGGACCGCGACAGGGCCGCTGGGCGAGCAGTACTTC. Its protein is CAWTATGPLGEQYF.

The chain employs TRBV5-1 and TRBJ2-7; 7 nucleotides align to TRBD1. Germline CDR1 is SGHRS and CDR2 is YFSETQ. Losses at the gene ends were 3 bases for V and 4 bases for J; bases not matched to a gene: 10. CDR3 length equals 15 residues. CDR3 protein: CASSYLSGTEYEQYF. The CDR3 nucleotides are TGCGCCAGCAGCTACCTTTCCGGGACAGAATACGAGCAGTACTTC.

V and J are TRBV5-1 and TRBJ1-2; TRBD1 agrees at 7 bases. With 5 bases clipped from V and 8 bases from J, the junction kept 9 bases outside the gene matches. Germline assignment: CDR1 SGHRS and CDR2 YFSETQ. This CDR3 is 13 amino acids long. The CDR3 spells CASRPDRAGGYTF. Here the CDR3 DNA reads TGCGCCAGCAGACCCGACAGGGCAGGCGGCTACACCTTC.

The chain combines TRBV6-1 with TRBJ1-2, with D tentatively TRBD1 (6 bases). CDR3 size: 15 residues. Germline loops: CDR1 MNHNS, CDR2 SASEGT. V was trimmed by 3 bases and J by 8 bases, leaving 19 bases between them. The CDR3 is CASSDLSLGTRGYTF. DNA for the CDR3: TGTGCCAGCAGTGATTTAAGTTTGGGGACAAGAGGCTACACCTTC.

The chain joins TRBV7-2 to TRBJ2-7; tentative D call: TRBD1 (6 bases). Germline CDR1 reads SGHTA; CDR2 reads FQGNSA. The CDR3 totals 13 residues. The V and J ends lost 1 base and 7 bases respectively, with 11 bases between them. The CDR3 DNA is TGTGCCAGCAGCTTAGACCAGGGGAGAGAGCAGTACTTC. It translates to CASSLDQGREQYF.

V and J are TRBV7-9 and TRBJ1-1; no reliable D call. The ends were cut back, 11 bases at V and 2 bases at J, with 12 bases in the middle. The CDR3 has 12 amino acids. Germline V lookup: CDR1 SEHNR, CDR2 FQNEAQ (reference sequence). The CDR3 DNA is TGTGCCGGACTAATGGAAAACACTGAAGCTTTCTTT. Protein product: CAGLMENTEAFF.

The V call is TRBV6-5, the J call TRBJ1-6; TRBD1 matches 7 bases. CDR1 and CDR2 (germline): MNHEY, SVGAGI. The CDR3 is 14 amino acids. Germline trimming cut 7 bases from V and 10 bases from J; bases unmatched to any gene: 10. The CDR3 DNA follows: TGTGCCAGCACCACTACAGGGGCCGAATCACCCCTCCACTTT. Translating it yields CASTTTGAESPLHF.

V gene TRBV19 combines with J gene TRBJ1-2, with 8 bases fitting TRBD1. The junction had 7 bases not matched to a gene; V was cut back by 6 bases and J by 1 base. The CDR3 spans 15 residues. CDR1 and CDR2 (germline): LNHDA, SQIVND (reference sequence). The CDR3 nucleotides read TGTGCCAGTAGATTGGGACAGGCACTTAACTATGGCTACACCTTC. Its translation is CASRLGQALNYGYTF.

The rearrangement uses TRBV2 and TRBJ1-3; no firm D call. The CDR3 length is 16 residues. Between the trimmed V and J ends, which lost 8 bases and 1 base, there was a span of 18 bases. Germline V gene sequence: CDR1 SNHLY, CDR2 FYNNEI. Here the CDR3 DNA reads TGTGCCAGCCGACCCTGGACGGGATATTCTGGAAACACCATATATTTT. This gives the protein CASRPWTGYSGNTIYF. Full variable domain (rest looked up from reference TRBV2 and TRBJ1-3): EPEVTQTPSHQVTQMGQEVILRCVPISNHLYFYWYRQILGQKVEFLVSFYNNEISEKSEIFDDQFSVERPDGSNFTLKIRSTKLEDSAMYFCASRPWTGYSGNTIYFGEGSWLTVV.

The rearrangement uses TRBV7-2 and TRBJ2-5; a weak D match, TRBD1 (5 bases). This CDR3 spans 14 amino acids. Germline assignment: CDR1 SGHTA and CDR2 FQGNSA. Trimming took 4 bases from V and 4 from J, leaving 13 bases between them. The CDR3, as DNA: TGTGCCAGCAGCTCATCGCGACAGCGAGAGACCCAGTACTTC. Translating gives CASSSSRQRETQYF.

This chain uses TRBV10-3 with TRBJ1-5; 8 bases are shared with TRBD1. The CDR3 is 15 residues long. Germline V lookup: CDR1 ENHRY, CDR2 SYGVKD. J gave up 3 bases and V 6 bases, and 7 bases lay outside the gene matches. The CDR3 DNA reads TGTGCCATCAGCGCGGACAGGGTCCCCAATCAGCCCCAGCATTTT. Translating it yields CAISADRVPNQPQHF.

This chain uses TRBV11-2 with TRBJ1-1, with D tentatively TRBD1 (6 bases). The CDR3 spans 16 residues. The ends were cut back, 1 base at V and 0 bases at J, with 12 bases in the middle. CDR1 is SGHAT and CDR2 is FQNNGV in the germline V gene. The CDR3 loop is CASSLAWAGVNTEAFF. CDR3 DNA: TGTGCCAGCAGCTTAGCTTGGGCAGGGGTGAACACTGAAGCTTTCTTT.